This T cell receptor (beta chain) was recovered during a study of read filtering for tumor transcriptome and immune sequencing. The CDR3 runs 15 residues. In germline, CDR1 is DFQATT, CDR2 SNEGSKA (reference sequence). On this clonotype itself: Possible read error: a much larger clone is one base away.

This library used about 360 ng RNA and molecular barcoded adaptors spanning alpha/delta and beta/gamma chains. TCRdb processed the reads anew with MiXCR; each CDR3 protein has one entry. This sample has 100,000 to 150,000 distinct CDR3 sequences, with 10% to 15% found just once. This TCR came from a donor aged 40 or over with multiple myeloma. The rearrangement joins TRBV20-1 to TRBJ2-4, with D maybe TRBD2 (7 bases). The sequencing input was a population of CD138-negative cells sorted from bone marrow. CDR3 sequence reads: CSARDPGGPKNTQYF. The CDR3 DNA reads TGCAGTGCTAGAGATCCCGGGGGGCCCAAAAACACTCAGTACTTC.